Shown below are 25 T cell receptor beta chains from a single sample sequenced in a study of blood T cell repertoires in COVID-19. Clones were sequenced by immunoSEQ multiplex PCR, and TCRdb holds only the in-frame ones, with some missing. Here the sample spans 100,000 to 150,000 clones, roughly 84% being singletons. Material: peripheral blood. These receptors were collected from a woman between 25 and 40 years old who had recovered from COVID-19.

The chain combines TRBV5-4 with TRBJ2-5; 10 positions match TRBD1. The CDR3 sequence is 18 residues long. Looked up from germline, CDR1 is SGHNT and CDR2 is YYREEE (reference sequence). V shed 0 bases and J 2 bases; nucleotides not matched to a gene: 10. The CDR3 here is CASSLVGQGSGSQETQYF. CDR3 DNA sequence: TGTGCCAGCAGCTTGGTGGGACAGGGGTCGGGGTCACAAGAGACCCAGTACTTC.

The J gene is TRBJ1-1, the V gene TRBV6-5, with D possibly TRBD1 on 5 matching bases. V lost 0 bases, J lost 1 base, and 9 bases lay in between. The CDR3 runs 15 residues. Germline V gene lookup returns CDR1 MNHEY and CDR2 SVGAGI. In nucleotides, the CDR3 is TGTGCCAGCAGTTACTCGATGGGGGGGAACACTGAAGCTTTCTTT. Translating it yields CASSYSMGGNTEAFF.

The gene calls are TRBV18 and TRBJ2-5; 7 nucleotides agree with TRBD2. Germline CDR1 reads KGHSH; CDR2 reads LQKENI. The CDR3 extends over 17 amino acids. The junction had 12 bases not matched to a gene; V was cut back by 4 bases and J by 1 base. The CDR3 DNA reads as TGTGCCAGCTCACGGATGGGGCGGGAGTCTGTCCAAGAGACCCAGTACTTC. This sequence encodes CASSRMGRESVQETQYF.

This sequence joins TRBV29-1 and TRBJ2-7, with a weak D call TRBD1 (5 bases). The CDR3 is 14 residues long. The germline V and J ends were trimmed by 6 bases and 2 bases, with 17 bases remaining between them. Germline V gene sequence: CDR1 SQVTM, CDR2 ANQGSEA. The CDR3 DNA sequence: TGCAGCGTAAAACAGGACATGGGGCCCTACGAGCAGTACTTC. This codes for CSVKQDMGPYEQYF.

V and J are TRBV3-1 (or the pseudogene TRBV3-2) and TRBJ2-3, with 12 bases matching TRBD2. The V gene's germline CDR1 is LGHDT and CDR2 YNNKEL (reference sequence). There are 17 residues in the CDR3. The ends lost 2 bases at V and 8 bases at J; junction bases unmatched: 11. Here the CDR3 reads CASSQRGLAGGHGTQYF. The CDR3 DNA reads TGTGCCAGCAGCCAACGGGGACTAGCGGGTGGGCACGGTACGCAGTATTTT.

The chain employs TRBV20-1 and TRBJ1-1; 8 bases map to TRBD1. Germline V lookup: CDR1 DFQATT, CDR2 SNEGSKA (reference sequence). The CDR3 is 11 amino acids. Trimming removed 6 bases from V and 8 bases from J; junction bases left unmatched: 5. The CDR3 here is CSAPRTGEAFF. As DNA, the CDR3 is TGCAGTGCCCCTAGGACAGGGGAAGCTTTCTTT.

V and J are TRBV28 and TRBJ1-3; D gene uncertain. Between the trimmed V and J ends, which lost 7 bases and 3 bases, there was a span of 4 bases. The CDR3 is made up of 11 amino acids. Germline CDR1 and CDR2: MDHEN and SYDVKM. The CDR3 DNA reads as TGTGCCAGCAATATTGGAAACACCATATATTTT. It translates to CASNIGNTIYF.

V usage is TRBV23-1 and J usage is TRBJ2-7, with 7 bases aligning to TRBD1. TRBV23-1 is annotated as an ORF whose role is uncertain. V lost 6 bases, J lost 2 bases, and 7 bases stayed unmatched. The CDR3 length is 14 residues. CDR3 sequence reads: CASRDDRVPYEQYF. The CDR3 DNA sequence: TGCGCCAGCAGGGATGACAGGGTCCCCTACGAGCAGTACTTC.

The gene calls are TRBV19 and TRBJ2-5; D perhaps matches TRBD2 (7 bases). Germline V gene sequence: CDR1 LNHDA, CDR2 SQIVND (reference sequence). Trimming took 11 bases from V and 7 from J, leaving 23 bases between them. This CDR3 region has 14 residues. The CDR3: CAVRGASPSGTQYF. CDR3 nucleotide sequence: TGTGCCGTCCGGGGGGCTAGCCCCTCAGGGACCCAGTACTTC.

The chain links TRBV5-1 to TRBJ2-1; D uncertain. Looked up from germline, CDR1 is SGHRS and CDR2 is YFSETQ. Between the trimmed V and J ends, which lost 0 bases and 0 bases, there was a span of 13 bases. This CDR3 region has 17 residues. CDR3 in DNA: TGCGCCAGCAGCTTGGAATCGACTGCTAGCTCCTACAATGAGCAGTTCTTC. Translation: CASSLESTASSYNEQFF.

The chain has TRBV7-6 and TRBJ2-2; 7 bases line up with TRBD1. The CDR3 runs 18 residues. Germline loops: CDR1 SGHVS, CDR2 FNYEAQ. J gave up 3 bases and V 1 base, and 11 bases lay outside the gene matches. The CDR3 coding sequence is TGTGCCAGCAGCTTAGGGTCTGGGCAGGGGGTCGACACCGGGGAGCTGTTTTTT. The encoded protein is CASSLGSGQGVDTGELFF.

In DNA form, the CDR3 reads TGTGCCAGCAGTTACTCGAGGGTTCTGGGGACTGAAGCTTTCTTT. This encodes CASSYSRVLGTEAFF. The V and J genes are TRBV6-5 and TRBJ1-1; no clear D gene. Trimming stripped 0 bases from V and 5 bases from J, with 13 bases between. The CDR3 is 15 residues long. Looked up from germline, CDR1 is MNHEY and CDR2 is SVGAGI.

The chain links TRBV4-2 to TRBJ1-6; 7 bases match TRBD1. CDR1 is LGHNA, CDR2 YNFKEQ, per germline. The CDR3 covers 16 residues. Trimming took 4 bases from V and 3 from J; bases not matched to a gene: 6. CDR3 amino acids: CASSPPRDSYNSPLHF. For the CDR3, the DNA is TGTGCCAGCAGCCCACCACGGGACAGCTATAATTCACCCCTCCACTTT.

The chain couples TRBV6-5 to TRBJ2-1, with 9 bases identical to TRBD2. Germline loops: CDR1 MNHEY, CDR2 SVGAGI. The CDR3 sequence is 13 residues long. V gave up 5 bases and J gave up 15 bases; unmatched junction bases: 11. CDR3 in DNA: TGTGCCAGCAGTCGCGGGACTAGCAACACCGCGTTCTTC. This sequence encodes CASSRGTSNTAFF.

The chain has TRBV4-2 and TRBJ2-1, with D unresolved. With 1 base removed from V and 7 bases from J, the gap between germline ends came to 14 bases. This CDR3 has 15 residues. The germline V gene encodes CDR1 LGHNA and CDR2 YNFKEQ. CDR3 bases: TGTGCCAGCAGCCAAGCGCCCCTAGAGGAGAATGAGCAGTTCTTC. Residues: CASSQAPLEENEQFF.

This chain joins TRBV5-8 and TRBJ1-2; D perhaps matches TRBD1 (6 bases). V lost 5 bases and J lost 7, with 15 bases in between. The CDR3 loop spans 13 amino acids. Looked up from germline, CDR1 is SGHTS and CDR2 is YDEGEE. CDR3 in amino acids: CASRPQGVLGYTF. CDR3 nucleotides: TGTGCCAGCAGACCACAGGGTGTACTTGGCTACACCTTC.

The chain recombines TRBV3-1 (or the pseudogene TRBV3-2) with TRBJ2-7; the D is unclear. V was clipped by 1 base and J by 1 base, with 17 bases between them. CDR1 and CDR2 (germline): LGHDT, YNNKEL (reference sequence). The CDR3 has 17 amino acids. The CDR3 spells CASSQAPGLLRSYEQYF. The CDR3 DNA reads TGTGCCAGCAGCCAAGCTCCTGGCCTCTTGCGGTCCTACGAGCAGTACTTC.

A single count supports this clone. The chain's CDR3 is CASTLKPQRVEFF. CDR3 sequence (DNA): TGTGCCAGCACCCTTAAGCCCCAGCGGGTTGAGTTCTTC. The chain links TRBV12-3 or TRBV12-4 to TRBJ2-1; D perhaps matches TRBD2 (6 bases). V was pared by 7 bases and J by 14 bases, with 21 bases between. The CDR3 contains 13 residues.

The CDR3 protein is CASSEAGDQPQHF. The CDR3, as DNA: TGTGCCAGCAGTGAGGCCGGGGATCAGCCCCAGCATTTT. This rearrangement joins TRBV6-1 to TRBJ1-5; D not certain. This CDR3 has 13 amino acids. Germline V gene sequence: CDR1 MNHNS, CDR2 SASEGT. Trimming pared 3 bases from V and 5 bases from J, leaving 8 bases between.

The V gene is TRBV12-3 or TRBV12-4, the J gene TRBJ1-5, with D unresolved. The CDR3 totals 13 residues. Trimming removed 4 bases from V and 5 bases from J, with 9 bases in between. CDR3 bases: TGTGCCAGCAGTTGGGAGGCGCATCAGCCCCAGCATTTT. Translated, it gives CASSWEAHQPQHF.

The rearrangement uses TRBV5-1 and TRBJ2-5, with 11 bases lining up with TRBD1. The CDR3 is 16 residues long. V was clipped by 8 bases and J by 5 bases; unmatched bases: 14. Germline V gives CDR1 SGHRS, CDR2 YFSETQ. CDR3 DNA sequence: TGCGCCAGTAGAGCGACGGACAGGGGGCGAACGGAGACCCAGTACTTC. Its protein product is CASRATDRGRTETQYF.

The table lists this clone with a few counts. The chain combines TRBV12-3 or TRBV12-4 with TRBJ2-7; TRBD2 matches 7 bases. The CDR3 contains 13 residues. After removal of 7 bases from V and 4 bases from J, the junction contained 7 bases not matched to a gene. The CDR3 coding sequence is TGTGCCAGCAAACCTAGCGGCGGTTACGAGCAGTACTTC. It is translated as CASKPSGGYEQYF.

This clone has a single count. The rearrangement joins TRBV18 to TRBJ1-4, with no clear D. Between the trimmed V and J ends, which lost 6 bases and 5 bases, there was a span of 13 bases. The CDR3 extends over 14 amino acids. Germline assignment: CDR1 KGHSH and CDR2 LQKENI. CDR3 region: CASSASGLNEKLFF. CDR3 nucleotides: TGTGCCAGCTCCGCCAGCGGGTTAAATGAAAAACTGTTTTTT. The full variable domain, completed using reference TRBV18 and TRBJ1-4, is NAGVMQNPRHLVRRRGQEARLRCSPMKGHSHVYWYRQLPEEGLKFMVYLQKENIIDESGMPKERFSAEFPKEGPSILRIQQVVRGDSAAYFCASSASGLNEKLFFGSGTQLSVL.

This chain joins TRBV5-5 and TRBJ2-7; maybe TRBD2 (5 bases). Germline-derived CDR1 and CDR2 are SGHKS and YYEKEE (reference sequence). CDR3 size: 14 residues. V was trimmed by 1 base and J by 0 bases, leaving 8 bases between them. CDR3 amino acids: CASSLSDYSYEQYF. As DNA, the CDR3 is TGTGCCAGCAGCTTGAGTGACTACTCCTACGAGCAGTACTTC.

This chain links TRBV10-3 with TRBJ2-3; D is uncertain. Trimming took off 2 bases at V and 0 bases at J, with 9 bases between the two ends. This CDR3 has 15 amino acids. The germline gives CDR1 ENHRY, CDR2 SYGVKD. The CDR3 coding sequence is TGTGCCATCAGTGAGCAGGCGCCTAGCACAGATACGCAGTATTTT. It yields the protein CAISEQAPSTDTQYF.